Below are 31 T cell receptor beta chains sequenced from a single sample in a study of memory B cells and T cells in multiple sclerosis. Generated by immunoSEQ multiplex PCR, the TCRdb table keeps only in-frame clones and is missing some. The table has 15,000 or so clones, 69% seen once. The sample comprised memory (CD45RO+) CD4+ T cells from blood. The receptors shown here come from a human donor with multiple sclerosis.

The CDR3 region is CAWSIGQLWEKLFF. In nucleotides, the CDR3 is TGTGCCTGGAGTATTGGACAGCTTTGGGAAAAACTGTTTTTT. The genes are TRBV30 and TRBJ1-4; TRBD1 is a possible D gene (6 bases). Trimming stripped 2 bases from V and 8 bases from J, with 15 bases between. The CDR3 consists of 14 residues. Germline V CDR1 and CDR2: GTSNPN, SVGIG (reference sequence).

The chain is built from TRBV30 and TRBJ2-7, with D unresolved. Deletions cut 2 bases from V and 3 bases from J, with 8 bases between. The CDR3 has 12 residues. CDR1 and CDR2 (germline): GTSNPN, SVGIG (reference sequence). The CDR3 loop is CAWSSENYEQYF. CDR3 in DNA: TGTGCCTGGAGTTCCGAGAACTACGAGCAGTACTTC.

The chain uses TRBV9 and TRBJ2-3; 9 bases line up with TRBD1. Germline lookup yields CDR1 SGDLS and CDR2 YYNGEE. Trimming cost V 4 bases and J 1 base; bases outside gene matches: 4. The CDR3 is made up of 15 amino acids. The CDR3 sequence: CASSPDRGGTDTQYF. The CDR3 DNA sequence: TGTGCCAGCAGCCCCGACAGGGGGGGCACAGATACGCAGTATTTT.

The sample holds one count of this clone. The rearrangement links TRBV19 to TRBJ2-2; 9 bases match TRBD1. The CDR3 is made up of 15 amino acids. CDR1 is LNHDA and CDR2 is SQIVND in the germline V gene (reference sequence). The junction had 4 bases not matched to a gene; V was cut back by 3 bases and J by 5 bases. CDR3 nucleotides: TGTGCCAGTAGTATCCGGGACAGGGTAACCGGGGAGCTGTTTTTT. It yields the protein CASSIRDRVTGELFF.

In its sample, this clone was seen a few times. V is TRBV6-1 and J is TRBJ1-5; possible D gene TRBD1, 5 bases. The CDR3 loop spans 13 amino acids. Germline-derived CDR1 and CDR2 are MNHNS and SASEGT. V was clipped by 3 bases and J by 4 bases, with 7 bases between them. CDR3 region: CASSDGGNQPQHF. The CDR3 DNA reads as TGTGCCAGCAGTGATGGGGGGAATCAGCCCCAGCATTTT.

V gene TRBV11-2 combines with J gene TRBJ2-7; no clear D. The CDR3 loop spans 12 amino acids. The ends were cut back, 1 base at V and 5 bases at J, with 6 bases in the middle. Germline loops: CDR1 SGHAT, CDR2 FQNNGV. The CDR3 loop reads CASSLARDEQYF. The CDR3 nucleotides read TGTGCCAGCAGCTTAGCCCGGGACGAGCAGTACTTC.

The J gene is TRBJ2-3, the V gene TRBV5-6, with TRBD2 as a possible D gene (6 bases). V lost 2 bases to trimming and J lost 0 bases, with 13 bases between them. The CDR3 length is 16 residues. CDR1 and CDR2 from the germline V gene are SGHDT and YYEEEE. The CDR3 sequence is CASSFSTSPSTDTQYF. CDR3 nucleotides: TGTGCCAGCAGCTTTTCAACTAGCCCGAGCACAGATACGCAGTATTTT.

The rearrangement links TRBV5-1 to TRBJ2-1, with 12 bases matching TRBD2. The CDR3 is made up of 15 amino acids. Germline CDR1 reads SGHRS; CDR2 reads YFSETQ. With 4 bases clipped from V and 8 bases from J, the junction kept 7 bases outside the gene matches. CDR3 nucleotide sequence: TGCGCCAGCAGCGTAGGACTAGCGGGACTCGATGAGCAGTTCTTC. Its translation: CASSVGLAGLDEQFF.

The CDR3 coding sequence is TGTGCCAGCAGCTCTCCCCAGCAGCGGGGGCGGCAGTTCTTC. It codes for CASSSPQQRGRQFF. J is TRBJ2-1 and V is TRBV7-6; 8 bases match TRBD2. This CDR3 spans 14 amino acids. Trimming removed 4 bases from V and 12 bases from J; junction bases left unmatched: 11. Germline CDR1 SGHVS, CDR2 FNYEAQ.

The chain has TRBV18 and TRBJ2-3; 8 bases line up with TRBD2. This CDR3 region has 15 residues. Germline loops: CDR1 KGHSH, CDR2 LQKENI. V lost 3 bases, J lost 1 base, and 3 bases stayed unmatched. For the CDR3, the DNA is TGTGCCAGCTCACCTCTTAGCGGGGGCACAGATACGCAGTATTTT. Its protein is CASSPLSGGTDTQYF. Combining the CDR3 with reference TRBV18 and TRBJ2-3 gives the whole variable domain NAGVMQNPRHLVRRRGQEARLRCSPMKGHSHVYWYRQLPEEGLKFMVYLQKENIIDESGMPKERFSAEFPKEGPSILRIQQVVRGDSAAYFCASSPLSGGTDTQYFGPGTRLTVL.

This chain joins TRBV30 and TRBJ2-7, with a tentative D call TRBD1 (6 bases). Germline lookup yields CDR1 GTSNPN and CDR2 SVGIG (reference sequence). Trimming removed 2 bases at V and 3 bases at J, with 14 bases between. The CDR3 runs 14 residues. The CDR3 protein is CAWSSTGTFYEQYF. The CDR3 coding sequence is TGTGCCTGGAGTTCAACCGGGACATTCTACGAGCAGTACTTC.

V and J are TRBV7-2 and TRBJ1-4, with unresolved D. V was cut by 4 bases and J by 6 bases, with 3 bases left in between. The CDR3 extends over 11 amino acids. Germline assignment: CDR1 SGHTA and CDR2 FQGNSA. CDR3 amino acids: CASSSYEKLFF. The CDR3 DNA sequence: TGTGCCAGCAGCTCGTATGAAAAACTGTTTTTT.

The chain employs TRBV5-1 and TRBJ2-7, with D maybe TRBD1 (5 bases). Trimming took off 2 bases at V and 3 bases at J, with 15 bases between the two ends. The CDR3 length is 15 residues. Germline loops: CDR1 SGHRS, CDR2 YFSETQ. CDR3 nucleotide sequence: TGCGCCAGCAGCTTAGCAGGGTCTTCAGTCTACGAGCAGTACTTC. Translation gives CASSLAGSSVYEQYF. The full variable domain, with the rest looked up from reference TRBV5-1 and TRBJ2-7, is KAGVTQTPRYLIKTRGQQVTLSCSPISGHRSVSWYQQTPGQGLQFLFEYFSETQRNKGNFPGRFSGRQFSNSRSEMNVSTLELGDSALYLCASSLAGSSVYEQYFGPGTRLTVT.

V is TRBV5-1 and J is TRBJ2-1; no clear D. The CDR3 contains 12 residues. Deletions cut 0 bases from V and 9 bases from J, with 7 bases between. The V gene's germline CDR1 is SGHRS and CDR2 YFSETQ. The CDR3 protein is CASSLAFSEQFF. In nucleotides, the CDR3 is TGCGCCAGCAGCTTGGCCTTCTCTGAGCAGTTCTTC.

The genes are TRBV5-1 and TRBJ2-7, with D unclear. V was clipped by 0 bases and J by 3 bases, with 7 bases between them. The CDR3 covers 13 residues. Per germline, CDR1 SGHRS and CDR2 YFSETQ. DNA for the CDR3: TGCGCCAGCAGCTTGGTGGCCAGCTACGAGCAGTACTTC. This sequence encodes CASSLVASYEQYF.

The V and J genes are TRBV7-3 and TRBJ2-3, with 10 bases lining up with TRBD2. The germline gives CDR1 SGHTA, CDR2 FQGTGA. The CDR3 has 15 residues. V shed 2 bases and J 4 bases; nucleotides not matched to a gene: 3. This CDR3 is CASSLASGGSDTQYF. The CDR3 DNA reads TGTGCCAGCAGCTTAGCTAGCGGGGGCTCAGATACGCAGTATTTT.

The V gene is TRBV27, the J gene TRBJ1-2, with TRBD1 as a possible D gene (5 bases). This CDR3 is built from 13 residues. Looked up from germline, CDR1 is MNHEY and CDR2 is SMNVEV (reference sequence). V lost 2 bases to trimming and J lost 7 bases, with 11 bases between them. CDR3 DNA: TGTGCCAGCAGTTTAAAGGCAGGGTCTGGCTACACCTTC. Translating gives CASSLKAGSGYTF.

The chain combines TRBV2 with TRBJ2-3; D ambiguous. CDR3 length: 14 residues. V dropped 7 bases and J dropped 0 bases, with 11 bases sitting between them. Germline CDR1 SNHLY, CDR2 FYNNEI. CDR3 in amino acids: CASKRTVSTDTQYF. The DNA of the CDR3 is TGTGCCAGCAAGCGAACGGTTAGCACAGATACGCAGTATTTT.

This CDR3 is CASSRDRGRYGYTF. CDR3 coding DNA: TGTGCCAGCAGTCGGGACAGGGGTCGGTATGGCTACACCTTC. The gene calls are TRBV14 and TRBJ1-2, with 10 bases fitting TRBD1. After removal of 6 bases from V and 5 bases from J, the junction contained 6 bases not matched to a gene. The germline CDR1 and CDR2 sequences are SGHDN and FVKESK. The CDR3 runs 14 residues.

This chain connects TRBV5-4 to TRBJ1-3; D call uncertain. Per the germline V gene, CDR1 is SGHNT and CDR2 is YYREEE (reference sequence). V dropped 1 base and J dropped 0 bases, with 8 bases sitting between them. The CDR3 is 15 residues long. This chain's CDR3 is CASSLFTSSGNTIYF. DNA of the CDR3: TGTGCCAGCAGCTTGTTCACGAGCTCTGGAAACACCATATATTTT.

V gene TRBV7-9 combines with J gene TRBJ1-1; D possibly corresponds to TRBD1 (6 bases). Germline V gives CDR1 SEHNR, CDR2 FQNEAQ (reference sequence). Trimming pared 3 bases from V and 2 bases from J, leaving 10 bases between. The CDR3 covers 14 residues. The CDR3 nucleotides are TGTGCCAGCAGCTTGTTACAGGGTAACACTGAAGCTTTCTTT. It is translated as CASSLLQGNTEAFF.

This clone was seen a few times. This CDR3 reads CASSKLAGYEQFF. The CDR3 coding sequence is TGTGCCAGTAGTAAACTAGCGGGATATGAGCAGTTCTTC. This sequence joins TRBV19 and TRBJ2-1, with 10 positions matching TRBD2. The CDR3 is 13 amino acids. The germline V gene encodes CDR1 LNHDA and CDR2 SQIVND (reference sequence). Unmatched junction bases numbered 2, after V lost 4 bases and J lost 8 bases. Combining the CDR3 with reference TRBV19 and TRBJ2-1 gives the whole variable domain DGGITQSPKYLFRKEGQNVTLSCEQNLNHDAMYWYRQDPGQGLRLIYYSQIVNDFQKGDIAEGYSVSREKKESFPLTVTSAQKNPTAFYLCASSKLAGYEQFFGPGTRLTVL.

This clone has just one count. For the CDR3, the DNA is TGTGCCAGCAGCCTAAAGACAGGTTTCTACGAGCAGTACTTC. Translating gives CASSLKTGFYEQYF. V gene TRBV11-2 combines with J gene TRBJ2-7; perhaps TRBD1 as D (6 bases). V was trimmed by 5 bases and J by 3 bases, leaving 14 bases between them. CDR3 length equals 14 residues. Germline CDR1 reads SGHAT; CDR2 reads FQNNGV.

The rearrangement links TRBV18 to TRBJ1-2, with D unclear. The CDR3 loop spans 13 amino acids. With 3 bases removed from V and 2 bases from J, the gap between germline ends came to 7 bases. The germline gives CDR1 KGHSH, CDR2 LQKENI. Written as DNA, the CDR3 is TGTGCCAGCTCACCGTCACAGAACTATGGCTACACCTTC. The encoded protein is CASSPSQNYGYTF. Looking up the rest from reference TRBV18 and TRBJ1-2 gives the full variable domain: NAGVMQNPRHLVRRRGQEARLRCSPMKGHSHVYWYRQLPEEGLKFMVYLQKENIIDESGMPKERFSAEFPKEGPSILRIQQVVRGDSAAYFCASSPSQNYGYTFGSGTRLTVV.

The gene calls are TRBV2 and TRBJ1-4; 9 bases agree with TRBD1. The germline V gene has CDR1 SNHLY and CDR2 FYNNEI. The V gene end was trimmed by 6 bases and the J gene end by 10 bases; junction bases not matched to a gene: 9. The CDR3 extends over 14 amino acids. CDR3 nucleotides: TGTGCCAGCAGAACTACAGGGGGCTTAGGAAAACTGTTTTTT. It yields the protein CASRTTGGLGKLFF. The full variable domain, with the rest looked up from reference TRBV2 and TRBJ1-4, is EPEVTQTPSHQVTQMGQEVILRCVPISNHLYFYWYRQILGQKVEFLVSFYNNEISEKSEIFDDQFSVERPDGSNFTLKIRSTKLEDSAMYFCASRTTGGLGKLFFGSGTQLSVL.

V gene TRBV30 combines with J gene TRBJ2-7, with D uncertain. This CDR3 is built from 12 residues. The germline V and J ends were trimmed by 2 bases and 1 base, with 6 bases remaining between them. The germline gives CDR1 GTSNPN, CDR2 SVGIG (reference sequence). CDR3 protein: CAWSQQSYEQYF. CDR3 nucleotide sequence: TGTGCCTGGAGTCAACAGTCCTACGAGCAGTACTTC.

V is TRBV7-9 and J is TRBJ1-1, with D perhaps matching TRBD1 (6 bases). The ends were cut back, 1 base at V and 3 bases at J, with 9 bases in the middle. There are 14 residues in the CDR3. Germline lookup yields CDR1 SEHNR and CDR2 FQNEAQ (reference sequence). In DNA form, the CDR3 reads TGTGCCAGCAGCTTAGGACAGGACCACACTGAAGCTTTCTTT. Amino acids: CASSLGQDHTEAFF.

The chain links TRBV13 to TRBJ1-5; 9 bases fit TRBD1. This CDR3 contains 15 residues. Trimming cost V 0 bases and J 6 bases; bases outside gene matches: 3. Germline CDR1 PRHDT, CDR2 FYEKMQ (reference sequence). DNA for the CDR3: TGTGCCAGCAGCTTAGGACAGGGGGCGGGTCAGCCCCAGCATTTT. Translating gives CASSLGQGAGQPQHF.

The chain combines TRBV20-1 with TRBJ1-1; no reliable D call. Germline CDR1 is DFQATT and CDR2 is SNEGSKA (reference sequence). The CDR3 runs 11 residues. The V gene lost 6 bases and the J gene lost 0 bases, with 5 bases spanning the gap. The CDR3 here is CSAILNTEAFF. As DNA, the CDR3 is TGCAGTGCCATCCTGAACACTGAAGCTTTCTTT.

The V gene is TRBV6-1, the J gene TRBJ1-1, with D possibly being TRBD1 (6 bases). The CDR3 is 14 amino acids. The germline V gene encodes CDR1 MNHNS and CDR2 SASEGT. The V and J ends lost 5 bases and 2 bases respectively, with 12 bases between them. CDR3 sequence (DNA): TGTGCCAGCAGTCTAAAACAGGGTAACACTGAAGCTTTCTTT. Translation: CASSLKQGNTEAFF.

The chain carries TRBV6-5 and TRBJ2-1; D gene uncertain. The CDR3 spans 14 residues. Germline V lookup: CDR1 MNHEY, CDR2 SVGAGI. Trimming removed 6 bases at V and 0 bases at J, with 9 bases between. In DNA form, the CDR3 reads TGTGCCAGCAGAAACACAGCCTCCTACAATGAGCAGTTCTTC. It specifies CASRNTASYNEQFF.